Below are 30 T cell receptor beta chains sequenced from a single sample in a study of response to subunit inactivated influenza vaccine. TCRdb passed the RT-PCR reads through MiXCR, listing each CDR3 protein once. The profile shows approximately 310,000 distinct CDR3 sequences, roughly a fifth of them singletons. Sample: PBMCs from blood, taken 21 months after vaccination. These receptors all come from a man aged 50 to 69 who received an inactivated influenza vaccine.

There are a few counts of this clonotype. This CDR3 reads CASSVDPGENTEAFF. The CDR3 coding sequence is TGTGCCAGCAGCGTAGATCCAGGGGAGAACACTGAAGCTTTCTTT. V usage is TRBV9 and J usage is TRBJ1-1; maybe TRBD1 (6 bases). This CDR3 has 15 residues. Germline values: CDR1 SGDLS, CDR2 YYNGEE. Trimming removed 0 bases from V and 1 base from J, with 10 bases in between.

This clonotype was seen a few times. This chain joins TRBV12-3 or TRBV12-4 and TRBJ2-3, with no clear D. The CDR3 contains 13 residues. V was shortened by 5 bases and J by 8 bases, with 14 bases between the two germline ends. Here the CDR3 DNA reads TGTGCCAGCAGTCCCGCCCATGGCGGTACGCAGTATTTT. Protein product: CASSPAHGGTQYF.

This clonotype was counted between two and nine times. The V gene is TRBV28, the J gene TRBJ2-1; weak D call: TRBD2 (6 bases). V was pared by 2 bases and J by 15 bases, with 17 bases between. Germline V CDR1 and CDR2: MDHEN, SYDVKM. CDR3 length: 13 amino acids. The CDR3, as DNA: TGTGCCAGCAGTTTAATTGGCGGGATTGAGAGGTTCTTC. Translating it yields CASSLIGGIERFF.

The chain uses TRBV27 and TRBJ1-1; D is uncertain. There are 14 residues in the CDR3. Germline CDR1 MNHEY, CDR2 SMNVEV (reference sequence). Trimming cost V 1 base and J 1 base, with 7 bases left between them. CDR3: CASSLFYRNTEAFF. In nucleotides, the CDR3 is TGTGCCAGCAGTTTATTCTACAGGAACACTGAAGCTTTCTTT.

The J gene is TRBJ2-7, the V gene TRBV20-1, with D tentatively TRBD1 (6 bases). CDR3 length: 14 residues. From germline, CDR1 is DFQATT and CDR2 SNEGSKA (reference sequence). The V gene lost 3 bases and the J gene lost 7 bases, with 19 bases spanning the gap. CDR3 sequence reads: CSARWGQTEKEQYF. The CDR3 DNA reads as TGCAGTGCTAGGTGGGGGCAGACGGAAAAGGAGCAGTACTTC.

CDR3 sequence: CASSQDSGQQETQYF. The CDR3 DNA sequence: TGTGCCAGCAGCCAAGATTCCGGACAGCAAGAGACCCAGTACTTC. V is TRBV4-2 and J is TRBJ2-5, with D maybe TRBD1 (6 bases). The germline V and J ends were trimmed by 0 bases and 2 bases, with 10 bases remaining between them. CDR3 length: 15 amino acids. Germline V gives CDR1 LGHNA, CDR2 YNFKEQ.

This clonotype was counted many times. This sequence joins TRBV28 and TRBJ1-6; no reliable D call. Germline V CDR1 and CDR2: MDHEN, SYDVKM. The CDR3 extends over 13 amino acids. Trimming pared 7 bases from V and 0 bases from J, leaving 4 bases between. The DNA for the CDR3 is TGTGCCAGCACCCACTCCTATAATTCACCCCTCCACTTT. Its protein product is CASTHSYNSPLHF.

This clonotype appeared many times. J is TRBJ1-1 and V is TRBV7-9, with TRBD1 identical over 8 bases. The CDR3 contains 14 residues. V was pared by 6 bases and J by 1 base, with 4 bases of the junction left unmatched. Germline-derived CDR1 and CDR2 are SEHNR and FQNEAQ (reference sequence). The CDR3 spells CASRSGQGNTEAFF. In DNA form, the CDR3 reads TGTGCCAGCAGGAGTGGACAGGGGAACACTGAAGCTTTCTTT.

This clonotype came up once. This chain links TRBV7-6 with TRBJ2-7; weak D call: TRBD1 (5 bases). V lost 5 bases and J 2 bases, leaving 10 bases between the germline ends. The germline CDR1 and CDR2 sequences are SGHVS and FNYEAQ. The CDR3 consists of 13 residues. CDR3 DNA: TGTGCCAGCAGCGCGACAGACACCTACGAGCAGTACTTC. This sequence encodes CASSATDTYEQYF.

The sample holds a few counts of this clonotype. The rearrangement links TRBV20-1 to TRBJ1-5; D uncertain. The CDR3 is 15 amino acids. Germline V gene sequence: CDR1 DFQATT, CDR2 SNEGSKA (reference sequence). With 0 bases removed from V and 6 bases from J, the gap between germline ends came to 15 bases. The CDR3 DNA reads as TGCAGTGCTAGAGATTCGGGGAAGGGCCTTCAGCCCCAGCATTTT. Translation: CSARDSGKGLQPQHF.

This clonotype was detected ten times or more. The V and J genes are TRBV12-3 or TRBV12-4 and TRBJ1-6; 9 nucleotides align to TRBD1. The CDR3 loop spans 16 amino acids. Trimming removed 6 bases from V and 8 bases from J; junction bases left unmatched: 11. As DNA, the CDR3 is TGTGCCAGCAGCCCGTCCCCGGGACAGGGATATTCACCCCTCCACTTT. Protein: CASSPSPGQGYSPLHF.

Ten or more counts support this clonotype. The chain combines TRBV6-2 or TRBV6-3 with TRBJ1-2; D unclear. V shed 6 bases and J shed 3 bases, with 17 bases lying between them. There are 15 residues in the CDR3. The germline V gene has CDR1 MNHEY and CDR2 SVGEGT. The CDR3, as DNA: TGTGCCAGCAGCTACCTCCAGGTCGAGGACTATGGCTACACCTTC. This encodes CASSYLQVEDYGYTF.

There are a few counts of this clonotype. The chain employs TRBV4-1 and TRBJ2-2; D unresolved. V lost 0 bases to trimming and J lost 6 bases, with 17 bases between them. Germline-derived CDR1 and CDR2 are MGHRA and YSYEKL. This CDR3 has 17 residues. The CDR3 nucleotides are TGCGCCAGCAGCCAAGAAGGAGCCGCCCCGGGCGCCGGGGAGCTGTTTTTT. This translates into CASSQEGAAPGAGELFF.

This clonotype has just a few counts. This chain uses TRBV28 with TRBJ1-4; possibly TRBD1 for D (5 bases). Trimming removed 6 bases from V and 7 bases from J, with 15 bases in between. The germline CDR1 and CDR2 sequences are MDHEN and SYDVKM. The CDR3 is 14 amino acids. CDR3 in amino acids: CASSPTAAPEKLFF. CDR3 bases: TGTGCCAGCAGCCCGACAGCGGCCCCTGAAAAACTGTTTTTT.

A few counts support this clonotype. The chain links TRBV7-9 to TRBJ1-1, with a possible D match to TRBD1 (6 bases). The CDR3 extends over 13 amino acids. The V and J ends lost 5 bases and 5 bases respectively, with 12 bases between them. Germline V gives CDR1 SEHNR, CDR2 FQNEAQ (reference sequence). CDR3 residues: CASSTDSFTEAFF. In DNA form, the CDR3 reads TGTGCCAGCAGCACGGACAGTTTTACTGAAGCTTTCTTT.

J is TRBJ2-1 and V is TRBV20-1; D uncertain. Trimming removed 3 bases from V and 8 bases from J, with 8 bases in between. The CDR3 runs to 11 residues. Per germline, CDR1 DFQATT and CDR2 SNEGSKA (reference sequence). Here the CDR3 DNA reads TGCAGTGCTAGGGCCATGGATGAGCAGTTCTTC. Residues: CSARAMDEQFF.

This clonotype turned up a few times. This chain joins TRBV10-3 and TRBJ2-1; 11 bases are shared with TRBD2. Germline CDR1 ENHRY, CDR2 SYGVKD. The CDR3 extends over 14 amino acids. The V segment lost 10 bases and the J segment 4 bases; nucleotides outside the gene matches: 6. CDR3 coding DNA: TGTGCCACCATGACTAGCGGGACATACAATGAGCAGTTCTTC. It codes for CATMTSGTYNEQFF.

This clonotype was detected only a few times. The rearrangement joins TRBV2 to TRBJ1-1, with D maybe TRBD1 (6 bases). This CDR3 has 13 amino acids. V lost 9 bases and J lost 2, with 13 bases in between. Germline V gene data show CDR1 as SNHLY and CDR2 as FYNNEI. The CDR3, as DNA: TGTGCCAGTATCAGGGGATTTAACACTGAAGCTTTCTTT. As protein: CASIRGFNTEAFF. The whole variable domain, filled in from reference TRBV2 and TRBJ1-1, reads EPEVTQTPSHQVTQMGQEVILRCVPISNHLYFYWYRQILGQKVEFLVSFYNNEISEKSEIFDDQFSVERPDGSNFTLKIRSTKLEDSAMYFCASIRGFNTEAFFGQGTRLTVV.

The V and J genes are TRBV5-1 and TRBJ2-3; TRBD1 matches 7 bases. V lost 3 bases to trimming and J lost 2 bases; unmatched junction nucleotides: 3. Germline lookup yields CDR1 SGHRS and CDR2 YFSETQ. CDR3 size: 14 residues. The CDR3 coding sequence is TGCGCCAGCAGCTCCGGACAGGTCACAGATACGCAGTATTTT. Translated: CASSSGQVTDTQYF.

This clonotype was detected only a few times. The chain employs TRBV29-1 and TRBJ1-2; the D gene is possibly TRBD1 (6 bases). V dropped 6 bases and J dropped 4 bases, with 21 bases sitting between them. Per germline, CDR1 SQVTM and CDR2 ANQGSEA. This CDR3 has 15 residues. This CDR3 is CSVVGGEALAYGYTF. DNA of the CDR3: TGCAGCGTAGTGGGGGGCGAAGCCTTAGCCTATGGCTACACCTTC. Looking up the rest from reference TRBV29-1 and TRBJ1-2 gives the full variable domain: SAVISQKPSRDICQRGTSLTIQCQVDSQVTMMFWYRQQPGQSLTLIATANQGSEATYESGFVIDKFPISRPNLTFSTLTVSNMSPEDSSIYLCSVVGGEALAYGYTFGSGTRLTVV.

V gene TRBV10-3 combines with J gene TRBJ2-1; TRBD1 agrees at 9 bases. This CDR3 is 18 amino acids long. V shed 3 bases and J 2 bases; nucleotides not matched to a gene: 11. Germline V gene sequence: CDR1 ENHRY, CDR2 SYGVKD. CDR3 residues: CAISDGTGLPFAYNEQFF. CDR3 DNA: TGTGCCATCAGTGACGGGACAGGGCTACCCTTTGCCTACAATGAGCAGTTCTTC.

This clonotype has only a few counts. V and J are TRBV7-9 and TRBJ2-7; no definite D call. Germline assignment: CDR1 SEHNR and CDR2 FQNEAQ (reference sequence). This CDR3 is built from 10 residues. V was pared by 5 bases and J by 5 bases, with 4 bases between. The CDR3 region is CASSTNEQYF. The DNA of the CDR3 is TGTGCCAGCAGCACTAACGAGCAGTACTTC.

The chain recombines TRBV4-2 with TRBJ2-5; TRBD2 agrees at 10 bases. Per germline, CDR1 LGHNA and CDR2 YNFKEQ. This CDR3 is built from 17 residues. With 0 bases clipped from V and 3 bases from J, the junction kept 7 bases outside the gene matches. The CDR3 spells CASSQETLGLAEETQYF. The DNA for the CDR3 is TGTGCCAGCAGCCAAGAAACCCTTGGACTAGCGGAAGAGACCCAGTACTTC.

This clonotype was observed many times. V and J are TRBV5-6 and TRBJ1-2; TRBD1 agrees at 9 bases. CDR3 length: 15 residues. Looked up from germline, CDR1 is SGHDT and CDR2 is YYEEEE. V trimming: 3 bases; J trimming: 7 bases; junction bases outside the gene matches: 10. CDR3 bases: TGTGCCAGCAGCTGGGACAGGGATATTTCAGGTGGCTACACCTTC. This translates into CASSWDRDISGGYTF.

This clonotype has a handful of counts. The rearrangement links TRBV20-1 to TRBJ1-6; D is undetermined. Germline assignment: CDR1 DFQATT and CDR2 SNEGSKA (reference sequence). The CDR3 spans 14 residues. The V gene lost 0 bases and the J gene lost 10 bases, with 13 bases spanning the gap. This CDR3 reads CSAREESQASPLHF. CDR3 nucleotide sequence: TGCAGTGCTAGAGAGGAATCCCAAGCCTCACCCCTCCACTTT.

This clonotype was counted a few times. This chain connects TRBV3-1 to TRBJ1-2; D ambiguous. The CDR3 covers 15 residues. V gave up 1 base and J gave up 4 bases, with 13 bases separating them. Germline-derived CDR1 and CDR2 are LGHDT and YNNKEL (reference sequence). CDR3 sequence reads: CASSQGTSNPYGYTF. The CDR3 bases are TGTGCCAGCAGCCAAGGGACCTCGAACCCCTATGGCTACACCTTC.

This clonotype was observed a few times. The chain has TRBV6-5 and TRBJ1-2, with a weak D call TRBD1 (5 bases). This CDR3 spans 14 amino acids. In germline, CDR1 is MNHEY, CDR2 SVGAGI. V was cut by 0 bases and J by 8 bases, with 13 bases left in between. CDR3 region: CASSYSGVMGGYTF. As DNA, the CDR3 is TGTGCCAGCAGTTACTCGGGGGTAATGGGAGGCTACACCTTC.

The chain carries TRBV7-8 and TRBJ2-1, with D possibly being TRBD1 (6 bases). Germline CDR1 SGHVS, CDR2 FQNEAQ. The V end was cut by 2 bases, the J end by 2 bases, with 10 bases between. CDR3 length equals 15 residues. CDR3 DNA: TGTGCCAGCAGCTTAAGCAGGGGAGCCTACAATGAGCAGTTCTTC. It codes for CASSLSRGAYNEQFF.

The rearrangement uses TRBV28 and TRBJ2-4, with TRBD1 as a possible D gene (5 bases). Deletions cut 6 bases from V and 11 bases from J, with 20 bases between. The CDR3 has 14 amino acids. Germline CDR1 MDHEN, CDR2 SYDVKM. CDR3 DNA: TGTGCCAGCAGCGCCGACAGCCCCGAGTGGTTTCAGTACTTC. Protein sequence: CASSADSPEWFQYF.

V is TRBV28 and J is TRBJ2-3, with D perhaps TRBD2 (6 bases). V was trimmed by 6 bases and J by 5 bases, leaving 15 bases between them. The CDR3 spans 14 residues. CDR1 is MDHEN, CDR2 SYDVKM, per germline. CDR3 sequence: CASSPGGREDTQYF. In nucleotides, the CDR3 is TGTGCCAGCAGCCCCGGAGGGCGCGAAGATACGCAGTATTTT.